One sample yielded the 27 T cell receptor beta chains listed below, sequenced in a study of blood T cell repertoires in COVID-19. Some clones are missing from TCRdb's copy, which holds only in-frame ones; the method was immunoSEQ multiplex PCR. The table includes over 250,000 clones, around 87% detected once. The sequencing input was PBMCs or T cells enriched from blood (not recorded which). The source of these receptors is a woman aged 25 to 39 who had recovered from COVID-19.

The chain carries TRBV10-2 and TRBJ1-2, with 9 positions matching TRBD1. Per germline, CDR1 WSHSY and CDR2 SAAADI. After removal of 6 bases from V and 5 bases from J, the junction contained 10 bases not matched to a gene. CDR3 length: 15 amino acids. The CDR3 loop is CASSDVGQGIYGYTF. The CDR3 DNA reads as TGCGCCAGCAGCGACGTAGGACAGGGGATTTATGGCTACACCTTC.

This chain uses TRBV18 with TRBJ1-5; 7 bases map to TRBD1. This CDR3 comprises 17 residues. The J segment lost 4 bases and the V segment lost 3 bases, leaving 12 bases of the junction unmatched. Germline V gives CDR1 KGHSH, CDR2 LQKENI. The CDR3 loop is CASSPDAQGRRNQPQHF. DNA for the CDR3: TGTGCCAGCTCACCTGATGCACAGGGGAGACGGAATCAGCCCCAGCATTTT.

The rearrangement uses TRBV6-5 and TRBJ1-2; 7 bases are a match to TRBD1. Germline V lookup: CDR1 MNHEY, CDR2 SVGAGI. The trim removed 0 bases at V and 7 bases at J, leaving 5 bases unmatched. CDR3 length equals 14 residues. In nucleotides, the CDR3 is TGTGCCAGCAGTTACTCGACAGGGTGGGGTGGCTACACCTTC. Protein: CASSYSTGWGGYTF.

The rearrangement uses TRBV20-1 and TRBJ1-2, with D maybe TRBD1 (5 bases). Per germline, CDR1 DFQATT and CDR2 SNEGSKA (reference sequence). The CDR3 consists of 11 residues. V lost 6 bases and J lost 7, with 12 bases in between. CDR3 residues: CSARPGIGYTF. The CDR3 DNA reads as TGCAGTGCCCGGCCAGGGATTGGCTACACCTTC.

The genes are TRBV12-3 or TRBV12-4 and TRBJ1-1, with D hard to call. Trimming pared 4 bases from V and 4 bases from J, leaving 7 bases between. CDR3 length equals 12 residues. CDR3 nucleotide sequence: TGTGCCAGCAGTTACGGACTCACTGAAGCTTTCTTT. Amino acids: CASSYGLTEAFF.

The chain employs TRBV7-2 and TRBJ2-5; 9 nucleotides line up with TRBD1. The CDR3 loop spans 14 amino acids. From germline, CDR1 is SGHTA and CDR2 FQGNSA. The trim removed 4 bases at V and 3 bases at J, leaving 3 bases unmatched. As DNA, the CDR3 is TGTGCCAGCAGCTCTTGGACAGGGGAAGAGACCCAGTACTTC. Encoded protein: CASSSWTGEETQYF.

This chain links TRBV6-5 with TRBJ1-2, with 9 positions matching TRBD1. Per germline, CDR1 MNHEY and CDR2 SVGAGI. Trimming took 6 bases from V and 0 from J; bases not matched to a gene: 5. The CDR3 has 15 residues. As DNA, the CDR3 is TGTGCCAGCAGCCTACGACAGGGGGCTAACTATGGCTACACCTTC. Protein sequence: CASSLRQGANYGYTF.

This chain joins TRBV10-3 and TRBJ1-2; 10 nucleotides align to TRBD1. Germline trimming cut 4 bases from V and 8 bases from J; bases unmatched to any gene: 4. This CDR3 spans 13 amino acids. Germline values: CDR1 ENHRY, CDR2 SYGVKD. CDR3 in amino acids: CAISVDRGRGYTF. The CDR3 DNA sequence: TGTGCCATCAGTGTCGACAGGGGGCGAGGCTACACCTTC.

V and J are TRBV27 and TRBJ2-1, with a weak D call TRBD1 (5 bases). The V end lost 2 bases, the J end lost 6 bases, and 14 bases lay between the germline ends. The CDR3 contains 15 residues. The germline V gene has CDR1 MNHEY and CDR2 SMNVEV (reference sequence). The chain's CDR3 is CASSLAPQGPNEQFF. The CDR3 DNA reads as TGTGCCAGCAGTTTAGCCCCCCAGGGTCCCAATGAGCAGTTCTTC.

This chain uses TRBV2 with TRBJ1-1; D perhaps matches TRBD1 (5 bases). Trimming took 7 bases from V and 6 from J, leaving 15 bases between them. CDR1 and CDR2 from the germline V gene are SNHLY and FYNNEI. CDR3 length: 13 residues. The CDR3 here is CASKIPGIAEAFF. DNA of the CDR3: TGTGCCAGCAAAATCCCAGGGATTGCTGAAGCTTTCTTT.

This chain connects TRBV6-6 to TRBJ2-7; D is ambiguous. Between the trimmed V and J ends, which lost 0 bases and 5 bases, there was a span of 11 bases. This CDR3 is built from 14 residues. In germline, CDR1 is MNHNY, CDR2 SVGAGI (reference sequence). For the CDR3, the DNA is TGTGCCAGCAGTTACTCGAATCACTTTGACGAGCAGTACTTC. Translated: CASSYSNHFDEQYF.

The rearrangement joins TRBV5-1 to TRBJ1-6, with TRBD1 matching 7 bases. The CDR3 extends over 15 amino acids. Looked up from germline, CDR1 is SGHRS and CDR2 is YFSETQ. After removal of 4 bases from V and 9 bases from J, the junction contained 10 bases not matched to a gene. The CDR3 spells CASSLGGTAPSPLHF. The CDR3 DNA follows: TGCGCCAGCAGCCTGGGAGGGACAGCTCCTTCACCCCTCCACTTT.

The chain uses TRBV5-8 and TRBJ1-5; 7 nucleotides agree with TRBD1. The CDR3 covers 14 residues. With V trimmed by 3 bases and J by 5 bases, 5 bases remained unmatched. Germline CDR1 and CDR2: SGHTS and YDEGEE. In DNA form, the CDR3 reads TGTGCCAGCAGCTACGGACAGGCTCATCAGCCCCAGCATTTT. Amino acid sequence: CASSYGQAHQPQHF.

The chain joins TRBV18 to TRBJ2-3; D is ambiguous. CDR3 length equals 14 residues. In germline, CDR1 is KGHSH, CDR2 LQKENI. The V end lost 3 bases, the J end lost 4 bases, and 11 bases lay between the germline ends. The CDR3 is CASSPLSSADTQYF. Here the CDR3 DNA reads TGTGCCAGCTCACCCTTGAGCAGCGCAGATACGCAGTATTTT.

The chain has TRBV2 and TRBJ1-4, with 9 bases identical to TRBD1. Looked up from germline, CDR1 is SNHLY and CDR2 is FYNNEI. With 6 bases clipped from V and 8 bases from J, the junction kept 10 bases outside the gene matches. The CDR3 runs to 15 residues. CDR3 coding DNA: TGTGCCAGCAGCGCTGGACAGGGGATACGGGAAAAACTGTTTTTT. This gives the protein CASSAGQGIREKLFF.

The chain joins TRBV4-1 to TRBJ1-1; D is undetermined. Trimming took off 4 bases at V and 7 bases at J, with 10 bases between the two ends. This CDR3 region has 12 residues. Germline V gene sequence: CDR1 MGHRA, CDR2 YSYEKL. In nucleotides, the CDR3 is TGCGCCAGCAGCCCACCTTCGGGTGAAGCTTTCTTT. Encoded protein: CASSPPSGEAFF.

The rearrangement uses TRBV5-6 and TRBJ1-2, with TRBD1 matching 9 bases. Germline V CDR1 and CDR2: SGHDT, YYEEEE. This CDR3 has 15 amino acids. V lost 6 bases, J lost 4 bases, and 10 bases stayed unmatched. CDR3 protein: CASMMRDREAYGYTF. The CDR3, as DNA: TGTGCCAGCATGATGAGGGACAGGGAGGCCTATGGCTACACCTTC. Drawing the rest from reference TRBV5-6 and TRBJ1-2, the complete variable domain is DAGVTQSPTHLIKTRGQQVTLRCSPKSGHDTVSWYQQALGQGPQFIFQYYEEEERQRGNFPDRFSGHQFPNYSSELNVNALLLGDSALYLCASMMRDREAYGYTFGSGTRLTVV.

The CDR3 loop is CASSLPRGTHYGYTF. For the CDR3, the DNA is TGTGCCAGCAGCTTACCCAGGGGGACCCACTATGGCTACACCTTC. The genes are TRBV7-3 and TRBJ1-2; 7 nucleotides line up with TRBD1. Germline V gene sequence: CDR1 SGHTA, CDR2 FQGTGA. V gave up 2 bases and J gave up 3 bases; unmatched junction bases: 6. The CDR3 extends over 15 amino acids.

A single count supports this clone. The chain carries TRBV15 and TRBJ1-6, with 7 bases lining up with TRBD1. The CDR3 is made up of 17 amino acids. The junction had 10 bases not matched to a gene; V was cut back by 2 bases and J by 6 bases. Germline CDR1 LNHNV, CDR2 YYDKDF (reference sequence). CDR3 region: CATSRRTGSFSNSPLHF. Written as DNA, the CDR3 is TGTGCCACCAGCAGACGGACAGGTAGTTTTAGTAATTCACCCCTCCACTTT.

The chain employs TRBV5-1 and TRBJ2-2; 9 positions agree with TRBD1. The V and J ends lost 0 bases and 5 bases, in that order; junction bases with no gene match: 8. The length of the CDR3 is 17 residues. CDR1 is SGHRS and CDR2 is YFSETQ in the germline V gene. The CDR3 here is CASSLAWTGVETGELFF. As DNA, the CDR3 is TGCGCCAGCAGCTTGGCCTGGACAGGGGTGGAAACCGGGGAGCTGTTTTTT.

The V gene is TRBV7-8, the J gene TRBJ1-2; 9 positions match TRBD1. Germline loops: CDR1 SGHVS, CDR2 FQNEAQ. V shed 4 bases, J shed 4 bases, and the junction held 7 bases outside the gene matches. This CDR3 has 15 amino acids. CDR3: CASSSAGQGFYGYTF. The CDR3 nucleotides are TGTGCCAGCAGCTCTGCGGGACAGGGTTTCTATGGCTACACCTTC.

The CDR3 sequence: CASSAGSTDTQYF. In nucleotides, the CDR3 is TGTGCCAGTTCGGCGGGTAGCACAGATACGCAGTATTTT. The chain uses TRBV7-2 and TRBJ2-3; the D gene is possibly TRBD2 (5 bases). CDR3 length equals 13 residues. Looked up from germline, CDR1 is SGHTA and CDR2 is FQGNSA. Trimming removed 9 bases from V and 0 bases from J, with 10 bases in between.

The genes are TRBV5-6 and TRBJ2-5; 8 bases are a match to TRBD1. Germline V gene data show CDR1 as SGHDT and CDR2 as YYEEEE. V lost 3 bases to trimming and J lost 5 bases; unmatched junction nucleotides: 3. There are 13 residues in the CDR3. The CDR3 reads CASSWTGTETQYF. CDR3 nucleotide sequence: TGTGCCAGCAGCTGGACAGGGACGGAGACCCAGTACTTC.

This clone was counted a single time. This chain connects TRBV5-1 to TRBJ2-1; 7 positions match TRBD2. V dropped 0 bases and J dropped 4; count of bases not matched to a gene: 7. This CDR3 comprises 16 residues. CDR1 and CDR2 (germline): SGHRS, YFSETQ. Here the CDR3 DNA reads TGCGCCAGCAGCTTGGCTCGTGGGGGGGAGTACAATGAGCAGTTCTTC. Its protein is CASSLARGGEYNEQFF.

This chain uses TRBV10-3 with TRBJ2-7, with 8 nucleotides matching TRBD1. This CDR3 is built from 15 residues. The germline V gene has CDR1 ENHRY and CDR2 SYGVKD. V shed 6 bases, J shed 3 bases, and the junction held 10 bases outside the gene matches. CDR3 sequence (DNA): TGTGCCATCAGCAATCCCGGGACAGGTAACTACGAGCAGTACTTC. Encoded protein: CAISNPGTGNYEQYF.

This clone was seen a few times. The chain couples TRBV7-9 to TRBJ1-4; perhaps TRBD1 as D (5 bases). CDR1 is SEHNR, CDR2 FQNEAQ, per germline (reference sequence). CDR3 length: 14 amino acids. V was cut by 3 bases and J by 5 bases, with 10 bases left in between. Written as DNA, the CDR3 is TGTGCCAGCAGCTTTAGGGGCGACAATGAAAAACTGTTTTTT. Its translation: CASSFRGDNEKLFF.

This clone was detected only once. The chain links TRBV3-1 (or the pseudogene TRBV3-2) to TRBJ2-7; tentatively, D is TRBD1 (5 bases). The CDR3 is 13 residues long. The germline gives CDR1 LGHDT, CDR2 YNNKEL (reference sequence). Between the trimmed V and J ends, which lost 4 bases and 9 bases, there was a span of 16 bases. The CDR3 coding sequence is TGTGCCAGCAGCCTTACGATACAGGAAGCGCAGTACTTC. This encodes CASSLTIQEAQYF.